The present T cell receptor beta chain was sequenced within a study of beta chain features in type 1 diabetes. Broader study findings: PCR might pick shorter templates more often, in the same way for patients and controls.

TCRB transcripts that were expressed got sequenced, as all of the isolated RNA had been reverse transcribed. Profiling relied on immunoSEQ multiplex PCR, and the TCRdb table lists in-frame clones only, not all of them. The sample includes hundreds of thousands of clones, roughly a sixth seen only once; the top ten take 0.02% to 0.025%. The sample holds a few counts of this clone. Antigen: not known. The V gene's germline CDR1 is SGHTA and CDR2 FQGTGA. Trimming took 8 bases from V and 4 from J; bases not matched to a gene: 4. This CDR3 has 12 residues. This chain links TRBV7-3 with TRBJ1-1; 7 bases align to TRBD1. Source material: naive CD4+ T cells from blood. The source of this sequence is a woman under 30 in good health. CDR3: CASGGQITEAFF. The CDR3 DNA is TGTGCCAGCGGGGGACAGATCACTGAAGCTTTCTTT.